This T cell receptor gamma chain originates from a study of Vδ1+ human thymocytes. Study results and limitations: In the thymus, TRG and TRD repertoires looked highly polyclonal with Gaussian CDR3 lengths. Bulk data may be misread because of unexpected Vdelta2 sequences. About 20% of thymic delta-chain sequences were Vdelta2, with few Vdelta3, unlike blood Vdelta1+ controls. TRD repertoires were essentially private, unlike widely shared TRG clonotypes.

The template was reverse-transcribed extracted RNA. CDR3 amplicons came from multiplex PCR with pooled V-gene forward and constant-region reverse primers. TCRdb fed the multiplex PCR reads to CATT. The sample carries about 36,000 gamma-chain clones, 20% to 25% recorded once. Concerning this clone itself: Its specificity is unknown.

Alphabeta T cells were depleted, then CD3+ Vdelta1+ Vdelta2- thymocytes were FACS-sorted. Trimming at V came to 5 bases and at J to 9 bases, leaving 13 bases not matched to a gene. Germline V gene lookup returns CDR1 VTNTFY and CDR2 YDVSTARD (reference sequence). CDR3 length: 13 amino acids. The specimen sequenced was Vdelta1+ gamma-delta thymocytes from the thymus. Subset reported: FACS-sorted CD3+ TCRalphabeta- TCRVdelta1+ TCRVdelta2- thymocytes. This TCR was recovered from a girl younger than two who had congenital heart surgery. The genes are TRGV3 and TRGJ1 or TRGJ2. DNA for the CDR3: TGTGCCACCTGGGCCCCTATTTTTTGTAAGAAACTCTTT. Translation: CATWAPIFCKKLF.